This T cell receptor beta chain was sequenced during a study of T cell repertoires in cytomegalovirus infection. At the level of the study: Matching HLA type, along with CMV infection, was indicated by public TCR beta signatures. Study-level results: In two of eight donors, the top clonotype was HLA-C-restricted CMV-specific.

This clonotype appeared many times. Its target is not known. The CDR3 extends over 15 amino acids. Between the trimmed V and J ends, which lost 5 bases and 6 bases, there was a span of 17 bases. Germline-derived CDR1 and CDR2 are SGHTA and FQGNSA. Using its own MiXCR run on the reads, TCRdb lists one record per CDR3 protein. Here the sample spans roughly 280,000 distinct CDR3 sequences, under 25% being singletons. The TCR was taken from a human donor in good health (CMV status not recorded). Some clones in this sample may be carry-over from other donors' samples. Material: cultured PBMCs, obtained from culture after CMV antigen stimulation. The rearrangement joins TRBV7-2 to TRBJ1-5; a weak D match, TRBD1 (6 bases). The CDR3 reads CASSIHRDTGQPQHF. The DNA for the CDR3 is TGTGCCAGCAGCATCCACCGGGACACAGGTCAGCCCCAGCATTTT.